This TCR beta chain was identified during a study of blood T cell repertoires in COVID-19. In the study overall: Italy, Spain and the United States were the sources of the convalescent and acute COVID-19 samples. PBMCs, B-cell-depleted T cells, or T cells provided the cDNA or gDNA that made up the material.

V was trimmed by 2 bases and J by 0 bases, leaving 11 bases between them. The CDR3 is 17 residues long. Germline V CDR1 and CDR2: LGHNA, YSLEER. Produced via immunoSEQ multiplex PCR; TCRdb's table is partial and in-frame only. The sample yields 45,000 to 60,000 clones, approximately 85% seen once. This receptor was identified in a human donor with acute or convalescent COVID-19. The donor label of this sample is uncertain. The chain links TRBV4-3 to TRBJ1-6, with D possibly TRBD1 on 5 matching bases. The source material was peripheral blood. The CDR3 region has the DNA TGCGCCAGCAGCCAAATCCGGGGGAGCTCCTATAATTCACCCCTCCACTTT. Protein product: CASSQIRGSSYNSPLHF.